This T cell receptor (beta chain) was obtained from a study of cytomegalovirus exposure and HLA in healthy donors. Study-level points and caveats: Upon later analysis, TCR association rates were observed to vary by HLA locus, being highest for DRB1 and lowest for HLA-C. In all likelihood, a cluster of highly shared sequence variants was a sequencing artifact. Cytomegalovirus association was assigned to over 150 TCR beta chains.

Remarks on this clone: Its antigen is undetermined.

Primers included in the PCR were 60 Vbeta and 13 Jbeta primers. Assay: immunoSEQ multiplex PCR; the TCRdb copy retains only in-frame clones and omits some. This sample yields 75,000 to 90,000 clones, of which almost 80% are seen a single time; less than 25% belongs to the top ten. The sequencing input was PBMCs. This receptor was obtained from a woman in her thirties or forties in good health and CMV-seropositive.

This CDR3 is CASSPGQETYGYTF. CDR3 nucleotides: TGCGCCAGCAGCCCGGGACAGGAAACCTATGGCTACACCTTC. The chain joins TRBV5-1 to TRBJ1-2, with TRBD1 matching 8 bases. V lost 4 bases and J lost 4; bases outside the gene matches: 6. Germline loops: CDR1 SGHRS, CDR2 YFSETQ. This CDR3 comprises 14 residues.